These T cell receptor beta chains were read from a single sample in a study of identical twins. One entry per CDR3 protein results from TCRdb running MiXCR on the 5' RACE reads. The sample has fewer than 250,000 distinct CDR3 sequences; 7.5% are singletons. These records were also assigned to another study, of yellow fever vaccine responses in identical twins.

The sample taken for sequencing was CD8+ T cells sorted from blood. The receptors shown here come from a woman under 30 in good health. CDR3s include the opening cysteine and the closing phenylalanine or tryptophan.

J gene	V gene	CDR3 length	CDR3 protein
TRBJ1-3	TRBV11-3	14	CASSRGVGGNTIYF
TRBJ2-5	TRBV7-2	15	CASSLLDRGSETQYF
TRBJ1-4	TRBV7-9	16	CASSPLQGQANEKLFF
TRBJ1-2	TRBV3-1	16	CASSQEWVGEVGGYTF
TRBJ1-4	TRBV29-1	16	CSVEAGQGAGGEKLFF
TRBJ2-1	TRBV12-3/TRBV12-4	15	CASSFAEGVYNEQFF
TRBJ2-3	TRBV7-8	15	CASSTTRDSTDTQYF
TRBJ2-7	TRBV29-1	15	CSVEGMGSSLGEQYF
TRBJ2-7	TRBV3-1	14	CASSQGAGDYEQYF
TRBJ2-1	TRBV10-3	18	CAMGTSGRAPSSYNEQFF
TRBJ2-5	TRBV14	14	CASSPGQFQETQYF
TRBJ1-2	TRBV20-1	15	CSARDHWGPYYGYTF
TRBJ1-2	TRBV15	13	CATDPGSGDGYTF
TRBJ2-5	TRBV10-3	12	CAISESRETQYF
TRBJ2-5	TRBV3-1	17	CASSQGLTRGPRETQYF
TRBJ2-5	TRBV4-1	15	CASSLQRRLQETQYF
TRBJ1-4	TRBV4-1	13	CASSQDLSQGVFF
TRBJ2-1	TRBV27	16	CASSLVRAGGYNEQFF
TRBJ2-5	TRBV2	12	CASSVPQETQYF
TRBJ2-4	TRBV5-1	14	CASSLTIAKNIQYF
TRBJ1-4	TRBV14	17	CASSPNIPGSLKEKLFF
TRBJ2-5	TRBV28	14	CASSPDGSYETQYF
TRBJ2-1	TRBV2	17	CASSLLDPSGTHNEQFF
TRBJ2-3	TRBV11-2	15	CAGSLRYRDTDTQYF
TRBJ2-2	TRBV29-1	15	CSVVAGEENTGELFF
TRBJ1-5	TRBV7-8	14	CASSPGASNQPQHF
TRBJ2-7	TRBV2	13	CASLGGSKYEQYF
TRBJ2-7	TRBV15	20	CATSRDLLTSGRANLYEQYF
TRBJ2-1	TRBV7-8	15	CASSLFGVGGNEQFF
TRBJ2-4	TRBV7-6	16	CASSSTSGIDKNIQYF
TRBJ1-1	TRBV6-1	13	CASSDEADGEAFF
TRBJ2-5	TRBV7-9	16	CASKGQLNPNQETQYF
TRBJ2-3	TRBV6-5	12	CASGPYTDTQYF
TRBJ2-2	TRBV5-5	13	CASSFADSGELFF
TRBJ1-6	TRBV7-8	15	CASSLVRVNNSPLHF
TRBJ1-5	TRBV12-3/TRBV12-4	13	CASTRGSNQPQHF
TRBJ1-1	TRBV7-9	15	CASSTGTALNTEAFF
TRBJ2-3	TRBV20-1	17	CSARDELAGRSTDTQYF
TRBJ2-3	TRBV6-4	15	CASSDEGTGRDTQYF
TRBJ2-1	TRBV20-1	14	CSARPSGRYNEQFF
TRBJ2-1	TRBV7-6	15	CASSLAPRETDEQFF
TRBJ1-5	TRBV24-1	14	CATSTDYSNQPQHF
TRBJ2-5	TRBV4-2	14	CASSQATGDGTQYF
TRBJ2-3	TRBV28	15	CASSSWAGGTDTQYF
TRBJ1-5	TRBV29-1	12	CSVWDYNQPQHF
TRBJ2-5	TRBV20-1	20	CSARDSNGLAGGPFPETQYF
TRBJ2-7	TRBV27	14	CASSSNDITYEQYF
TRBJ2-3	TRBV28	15	CASSPLKASTDTQYF
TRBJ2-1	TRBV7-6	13	CASSLTGWDEQFF
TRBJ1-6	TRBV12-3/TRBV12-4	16	CASSLGRASYNSPLHF
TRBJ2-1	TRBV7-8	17	CASSQPGFKEVSNEQFF
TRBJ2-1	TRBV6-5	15	CASSYSGGYYNEQFF
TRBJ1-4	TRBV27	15	CASSAWTGTNEKLFF
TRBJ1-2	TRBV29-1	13	CSVPPTGGNGYTF
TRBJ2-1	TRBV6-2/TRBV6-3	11	CASSLGAGQFF